Following are 21 T cell receptor beta chains from one sample sequenced in a study of T cells after somatic rescue of genetic block. The assay was immunoSEQ multiplex PCR, and TCRdb's table has in-frame clones only and misses some. Altogether about 15,000 clones are present, about 70% being singletons, with the ten largest covering about 26%. Sequenced material: peripheral blood mononuclear cells (PBMCs). Every receptor here comes from a man aged 18 to 35.

This clone was observed once. The rearrangement uses TRBV30 and TRBJ1-3; D is uncertain. Trimming took off 3 bases at V and 0 bases at J, with 9 bases between the two ends. In germline, CDR1 is GTSNPN, CDR2 SVGIG (reference sequence). CDR3 length: 14 residues. CDR3 sequence reads: CAWSSYSSGNTIYF. The CDR3 nucleotides read TGTGCCTGGAGCTCCTATTCCTCTGGAAACACCATATATTTT.

Only a few counts were recorded for this clone. The J gene is TRBJ1-5, the V gene TRBV27; D gene uncertain. The CDR3 runs 16 residues. Germline-derived CDR1 and CDR2 are MNHEY and SMNVEV (reference sequence). Trimming shortened V by 3 bases and J by 3 bases, and 15 bases separated the two germline ends. CDR3 nucleotides: TGTGCCAGCAGTTTCTCCTTTACACCACCCAATCAGCCCCAGCATTTT. This gives the protein CASSFSFTPPNQPQHF.

The DNA of the CDR3 is TGCGCCAGCAGCCCGAATGACAGGGGGCTTTCAAACTCCGAGCAGTACTTC. Its translation: CASSPNDRGLSNSEQYF. V and J are TRBV5-1 and TRBJ2-7, with 10 bases that match TRBD1. The J segment lost 6 bases and the V segment lost 4 bases, leaving 16 bases of the junction unmatched. Germline-derived CDR1 and CDR2 are SGHRS and YFSETQ. CDR3 length: 17 residues.

V gene TRBV7-9 combines with J gene TRBJ1-1, with D possibly TRBD1 on 6 matching bases. V was cut by 5 bases and J by 0 bases, with 7 bases left in between. The CDR3 is made up of 13 amino acids. Germline loops: CDR1 SEHNR, CDR2 FQNEAQ (reference sequence). The CDR3 sequence: CASSRQVNTEAFF. The DNA of the CDR3 is TGTGCCAGCAGCCGACAGGTGAACACTGAAGCTTTCTTT.

The chain is built from TRBV28 and TRBJ1-3; no clear D. CDR1 and CDR2 (germline): MDHEN, SYDVKM. The CDR3 loop spans 12 amino acids. V lost 3 bases to trimming and J lost 4 bases, with 4 bases between them. In nucleotides, the CDR3 is TGTGCCAGCAGTTTGGGGGGAAACACCATATATTTT. Translated, it gives CASSLGGNTIYF. Full variable domain (rest looked up from reference TRBV28 and TRBJ1-3): DVKVTQSSRYLVKRTGEKVFLECVQDMDHENMFWYRQDPGLGLRLIYFSYDVKMKEKGDIPEGYSVSREKKERFSLILESASTNQTSMYLCASSLGGNTIYFGEGSWLTVV.

V gene TRBV6-5 combines with J gene TRBJ1-2, with D maybe TRBD1 (5 bases). V dropped 2 bases and J dropped 4 bases, with 11 bases sitting between them. The CDR3 spans 14 residues. Germline values: CDR1 MNHEY, CDR2 SVGAGI. CDR3 sequence reads: CASSYRGAGYGYTF. DNA of the CDR3: TGTGCCAGCAGTTACAGGGGCGCAGGCTATGGCTACACCTTC.

This clone has only a few counts. The rearrangement uses TRBV11-2 and TRBJ1-4; 7 bases line up with TRBD1. This CDR3 region has 14 residues. V shed 3 bases, J shed 5 bases, and the junction held 3 bases outside the gene matches. Germline V gene lookup returns CDR1 SGHAT and CDR2 FQNNGV. The CDR3 DNA reads as TGTGCCAGCAGCTTCAACAGGGGAAATGAAAAACTGTTTTTT. This gives the protein CASSFNRGNEKLFF.

The chain links TRBV18 to TRBJ2-7; tentatively, D is TRBD1 (6 bases). The CDR3 loop spans 14 amino acids. The germline V gene encodes CDR1 KGHSH and CDR2 LQKENI. The V end lost 5 bases, the J end lost 7 bases, and 18 bases lay between the germline ends. This chain's CDR3 is CASSTGFLGEEQYF. CDR3 in DNA: TGTGCCAGCTCAACAGGGTTTTTGGGGGAAGAGCAGTACTTC.

The chain carries TRBV25-1 and TRBJ2-7; TRBD1 might be the D (5 bases). The ends were cut back, 3 bases at V and 0 bases at J, with 12 bases in the middle. The CDR3 covers 15 residues. The germline gives CDR1 MGHDK, CDR2 SYGVNS. The chain's CDR3 is CASSDPLGHSYEQYF. The DNA for the CDR3 is TGTGCCAGCAGTGACCCTTTGGGGCACTCCTACGAGCAGTACTTC.

J is TRBJ2-3 and V is TRBV18, with a possible D match to TRBD1 (6 bases). The V end lost 3 bases, the J end lost 1 base, and 17 bases lay between the germline ends. The length of the CDR3 is 17 residues. Germline V lookup: CDR1 KGHSH, CDR2 LQKENI. CDR3 amino acids: CASSPPGVLAGTDTQYF. The CDR3 DNA reads as TGTGCCAGCTCACCCCCAGGGGTATTGGCTGGCACAGATACGCAGTATTTT.

The rearrangement joins TRBV10-3 to TRBJ2-7, with D unresolved. V lost 10 bases and J lost 3, with 13 bases in between. This CDR3 spans 12 amino acids. Looked up from germline, CDR1 is ENHRY and CDR2 is SYGVKD. The CDR3 sequence: CASSAYFYEQYF. The CDR3 DNA sequence: TGTGCCAGCTCGGCGTACTTCTACGAGCAGTACTTC.

The CDR3 protein is CASSLVGGYEQYF. Here the CDR3 DNA reads TGTGCCAGCAGCTTGGTAGGGGGTTACGAGCAGTACTTC. This rearrangement joins TRBV5-4 to TRBJ2-7; possibly TRBD1 for D (6 bases). Germline V lookup: CDR1 SGHNT, CDR2 YYREEE (reference sequence). Trimming removed 0 bases from V and 4 bases from J, with 8 bases in between. The CDR3 runs 13 residues.

J is TRBJ1-6 and V is TRBV10-3; TRBD1 is a possible D gene (5 bases). Trimming shortened V by 10 bases and J by 3 bases, and 10 bases separated the two germline ends. This CDR3 is 13 amino acids long. CDR1 is ENHRY and CDR2 is SYGVKD in the germline V gene. CDR3 residues: CATRDFYNSPLHF. CDR3 coding DNA: TGTGCCACACGGGACTTCTATAATTCACCCCTCCACTTT.

This chain links TRBV5-1 with TRBJ2-3; 10 positions match TRBD2. The V segment lost 5 bases and the J segment 5 bases; nucleotides outside the gene matches: 8. The CDR3 is 15 amino acids. The germline V gene encodes CDR1 SGHRS and CDR2 YFSETQ. CDR3 region: CASSPPLAGLDTQYF. CDR3 DNA sequence: TGCGCCAGCAGTCCACCACTAGCGGGGTTAGATACGCAGTATTTT.

A few counts support this clone. The rearrangement links TRBV28 to TRBJ2-2; D is undetermined. The CDR3 is 15 amino acids. Germline V lookup: CDR1 MDHEN, CDR2 SYDVKM. Between the trimmed V and J ends, which lost 4 bases and 5 bases, there was a span of 14 bases. CDR3 protein: CASSSPVLPTGELFF. The CDR3 DNA follows: TGTGCCAGCAGTTCCCCAGTCCTACCGACCGGGGAGCTGTTTTTT.

This clone has just one count. The rearrangement links TRBV19 to TRBJ2-1; D is perhaps TRBD2 (6 bases). The CDR3 spans 16 residues. V shed 6 bases and J shed 3 bases, with 18 bases lying between them. The germline gives CDR1 LNHDA, CDR2 SQIVND (reference sequence). DNA for the CDR3: TGTGCCAGTAGACTCACGGGAGTCGGTGACTACAATGAGCAGTTCTTC. Translating gives CASRLTGVGDYNEQFF.

CDR3 protein: CASSGAFSSYEQYF. The CDR3 DNA reads TGTGCCAGCAGTGGGGCTTTTAGCTCCTACGAGCAGTACTTC. The genes are TRBV28 and TRBJ2-7; D might be TRBD1 (5 bases). Between the trimmed V and J ends, which lost 5 bases and 0 bases, there was a span of 11 bases. This CDR3 contains 14 residues. Per the germline V gene, CDR1 is MDHEN and CDR2 is SYDVKM.

This clone has a single count. The chain has TRBV11-1 and TRBJ2-7, with TRBD1 as a possible D gene (6 bases). Germline lookup yields CDR1 SGHAT and CDR2 FQDESV (reference sequence). The CDR3 is 15 residues long. Trimming took off 1 base at V and 0 bases at J, with 10 bases between the two ends. This CDR3 reads CASSLVAGVSYEQYF. The CDR3 nucleotides are TGTGCCAGCAGCTTAGTGGCAGGGGTCTCCTACGAGCAGTACTTC.

This chain uses TRBV10-3 with TRBJ2-7; TRBD1 matches 8 bases. The CDR3 contains 12 residues. V lost 8 bases to trimming and J lost 3 bases; unmatched junction nucleotides: 3. Germline V gene lookup returns CDR1 ENHRY and CDR2 SYGVKD. CDR3 region: CAIGQGGYEQYF. The CDR3, as DNA: TGTGCCATCGGACAGGGTGGCTACGAGCAGTACTTC.

The chain couples TRBV6-5 to TRBJ1-4; D is ambiguous. Between the trimmed V and J ends, which lost 5 bases and 2 bases, there was a span of 6 bases. This CDR3 has 13 amino acids. CDR1 is MNHEY, CDR2 SVGAGI, per germline. CDR3 loop: CASSTVTNEKLFF. As DNA, the CDR3 is TGTGCCAGCAGTACGGTGACTAATGAAAAACTGTTTTTT.

The chain uses TRBV6-6 and TRBJ2-7, with a weak D call TRBD1 (6 bases). Germline CDR1 and CDR2: MNHNY and SVGAGI (reference sequence). The CDR3 is made up of 14 amino acids. V lost 7 bases to trimming and J lost 3 bases, with 16 bases between them. For the CDR3, the DNA is TGTGCCAGCACCCAGACAGGAATACACTACGAGCAGTACTTC. Amino acids: CASTQTGIHYEQYF.